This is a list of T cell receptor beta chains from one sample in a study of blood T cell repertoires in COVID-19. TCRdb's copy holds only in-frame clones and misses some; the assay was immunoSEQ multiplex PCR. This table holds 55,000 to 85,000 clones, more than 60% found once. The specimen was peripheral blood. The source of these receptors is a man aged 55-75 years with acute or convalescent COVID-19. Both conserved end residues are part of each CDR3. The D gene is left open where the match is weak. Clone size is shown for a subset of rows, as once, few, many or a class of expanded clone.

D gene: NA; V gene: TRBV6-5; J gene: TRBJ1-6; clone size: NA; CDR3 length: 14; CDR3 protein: CASSLRGDNSPLHF; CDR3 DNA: TGTGCCAGCAGTCTCCGCGGAGATAATTCACCCCTCCACTTT
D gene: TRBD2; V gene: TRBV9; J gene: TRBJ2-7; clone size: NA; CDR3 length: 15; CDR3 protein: CASSVGLAGDPEQYF; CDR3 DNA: TGTGCCAGCAGCGTGGGACTAGCGGGAGACCCCGAGCAGTACTTC
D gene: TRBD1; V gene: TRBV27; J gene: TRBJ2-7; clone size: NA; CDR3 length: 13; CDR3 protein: CASSPNPDRPSYF; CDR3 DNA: TGTGCCAGCAGTCCCAACCCGGACAGGCCCTCGTACTTC
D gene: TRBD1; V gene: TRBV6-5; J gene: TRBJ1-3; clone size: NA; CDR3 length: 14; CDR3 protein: CASRTGDSGNTIYF; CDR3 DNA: TGTGCCAGCAGGACAGGGGATTCTGGAAACACCATATATTTT
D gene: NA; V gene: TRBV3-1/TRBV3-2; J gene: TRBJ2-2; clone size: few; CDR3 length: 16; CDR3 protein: CASSQAGVGNTGELFF; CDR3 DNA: TGTGCCAGCAGCCAAGCCGGAGTTGGTAATACCGGGGAGCTGTTTTTT
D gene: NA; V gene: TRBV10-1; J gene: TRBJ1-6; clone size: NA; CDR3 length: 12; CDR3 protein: CASNGGSSPLHF; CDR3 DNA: TGCGCCAGCAACGGGGGGTCTTCACCCCTCCACTTT
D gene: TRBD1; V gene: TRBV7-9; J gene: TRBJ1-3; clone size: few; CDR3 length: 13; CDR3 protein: CASSLDRGNTIYF; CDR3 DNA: TGTGCCAGCAGCTTAGACAGGGGCAACACCATATATTTT
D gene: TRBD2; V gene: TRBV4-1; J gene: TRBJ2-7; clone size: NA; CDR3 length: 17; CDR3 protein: CASSQEGQVAGRYEQYF; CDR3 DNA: TGCGCCAGCAGCCAAGAAGGTCAGGTAGCGGGTCGCTACGAGCAGTACTTC
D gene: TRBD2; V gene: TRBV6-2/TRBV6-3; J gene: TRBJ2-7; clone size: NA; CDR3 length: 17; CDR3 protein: CASSSPPITSGFYEQYF; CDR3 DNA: TGTGCCAGCAGTTCCCCCCCAATCACTAGCGGGTTCTACGAGCAGTACTTC
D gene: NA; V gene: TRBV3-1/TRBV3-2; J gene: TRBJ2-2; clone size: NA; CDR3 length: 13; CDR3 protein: CASRLAYTGELFF; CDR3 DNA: TGTGCCAGCAGGCTAGCGTACACCGGGGAGCTGTTTTTT
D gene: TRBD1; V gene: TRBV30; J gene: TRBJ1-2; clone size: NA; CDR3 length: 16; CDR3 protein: CAWAPLRGRLNYGYTF; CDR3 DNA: TGTGCCTGGGCCCCACTCAGGGGGCGGCTTAACTATGGCTACACCTTC
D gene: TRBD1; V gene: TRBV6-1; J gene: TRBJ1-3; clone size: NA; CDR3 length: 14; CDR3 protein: CASSDRGRGNTIYF; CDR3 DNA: TGTGCCAGCAGTGACAGGGGGAGGGGAAACACCATATATTTT
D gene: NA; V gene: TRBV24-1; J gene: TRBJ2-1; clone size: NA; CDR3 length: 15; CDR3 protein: CATSDSWGPKDEQFF; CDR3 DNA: TGTGCCACCAGTGATTCTTGGGGCCCTAAGGATGAGCAGTTCTTC
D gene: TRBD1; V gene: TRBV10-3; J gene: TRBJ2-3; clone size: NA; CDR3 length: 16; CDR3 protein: CAIVGDRARGTDTQYF; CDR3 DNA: TGTGCCATCGTGGGGGACAGGGCAAGAGGAACAGATACGCAGTATTTT
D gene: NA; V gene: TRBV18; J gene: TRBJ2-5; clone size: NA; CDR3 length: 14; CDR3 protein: CASSTNTGQETQYF; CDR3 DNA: TGTGCCAGCTCCACGAACACAGGTCAAGAGACCCAGTACTTC
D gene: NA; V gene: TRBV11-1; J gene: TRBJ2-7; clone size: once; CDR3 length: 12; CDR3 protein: CASSYLAYEQYF; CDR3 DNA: TGTGCCAGCAGCTATCTTGCCTACGAGCAGTACTTC
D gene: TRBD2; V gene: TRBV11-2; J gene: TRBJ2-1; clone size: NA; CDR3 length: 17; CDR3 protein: CASDASRLAGGQNEQFF; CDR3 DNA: TGTGCCAGCGACGCCTCAAGACTAGCGGGGGGGCAAAATGAGCAGTTCTTC
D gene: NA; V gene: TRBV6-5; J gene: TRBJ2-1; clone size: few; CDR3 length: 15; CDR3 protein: CASSYTGGQRDEQFF; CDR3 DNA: TGTGCCAGCAGTTACACGGGGGGCCAAAGGGATGAGCAGTTCTTC
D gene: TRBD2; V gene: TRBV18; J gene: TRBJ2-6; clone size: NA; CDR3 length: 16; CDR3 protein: CASSLTGGAGANVLTF; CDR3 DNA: TGTGCCAGCTCCCTAACTGGGGGGGCTGGGGCCAACGTCCTGACTTTC
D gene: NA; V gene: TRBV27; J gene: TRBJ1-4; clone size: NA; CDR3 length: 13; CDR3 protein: CASSRVSREKLFF; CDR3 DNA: TGTGCCAGCAGTCGGGTGTCAAGGGAAAAACTGTTTTTT
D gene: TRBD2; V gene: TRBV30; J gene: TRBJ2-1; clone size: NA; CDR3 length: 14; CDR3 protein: CACGTSGRNGEQFF; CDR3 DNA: TGTGCCTGCGGGACTAGCGGGAGAAATGGTGAGCAGTTCTTC
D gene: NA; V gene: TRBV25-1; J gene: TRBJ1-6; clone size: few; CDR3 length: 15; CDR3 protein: CASSGGAFYNSPLHF; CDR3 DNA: TGTGCCAGCAGTGGGGGAGCATTCTATAATTCACCCCTCCACTTT
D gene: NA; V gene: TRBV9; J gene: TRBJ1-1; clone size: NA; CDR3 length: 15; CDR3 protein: CASSPSGHSNTEAFF; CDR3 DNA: TGTGCCAGCAGCCCCTCGGGACACTCAAACACTGAAGCTTTCTTT
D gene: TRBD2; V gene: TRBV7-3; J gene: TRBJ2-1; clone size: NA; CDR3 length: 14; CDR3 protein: CASSPQGLADEQFF; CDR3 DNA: TGTGCCAGCAGCCCCCAGGGACTAGCGGATGAGCAGTTCTTC